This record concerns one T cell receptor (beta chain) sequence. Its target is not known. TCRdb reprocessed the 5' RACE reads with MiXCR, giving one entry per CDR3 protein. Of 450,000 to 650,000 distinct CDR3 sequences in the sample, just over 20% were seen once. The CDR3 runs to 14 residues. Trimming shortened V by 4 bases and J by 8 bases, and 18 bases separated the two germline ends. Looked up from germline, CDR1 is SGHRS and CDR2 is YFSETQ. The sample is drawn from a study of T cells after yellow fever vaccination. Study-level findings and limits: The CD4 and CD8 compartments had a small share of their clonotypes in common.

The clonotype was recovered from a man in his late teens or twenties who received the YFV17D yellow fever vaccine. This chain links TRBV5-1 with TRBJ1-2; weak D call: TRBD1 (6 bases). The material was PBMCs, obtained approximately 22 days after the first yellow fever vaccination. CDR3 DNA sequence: TGCGCCAGCAGCGTGCCCCAGGGGCTAGGCGGCTACACCTTC. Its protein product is CASSVPQGLGGYTF.